These 20 T cell receptor beta chains were all obtained from the same sample, sequenced in a study of shared clonotypes between healthy human individuals (TCRdb year 2020). Libraries were prepared through the immunoSEQ multiplex PCR assay. TCRdb retrieved this table from immuneACCESS and kept in-frame rearrangements only. Not all clones are present; in checked studies, unresolved V genes account for under half, and no reason is known for the remainder. In this sample the table shows millions of clones, 90% to 95% of which occur a single time. The ten most abundant clones make up 0.1% to 0.15% of the sample. Input material: naive CD4+ T cells sorted from blood. According to the study, the label for this sample's cell subset or site signals: CD45RA+ positively selected. Source of these receptors: a young man in good health.

Comment on this clone: The same CDR3 is also encoded by other DNA sequences in this sample. This chain links TRBV27 with TRBJ1-2; a weak D match, TRBD1 (5 bases). Trimming removed 0 bases at V and 5 bases at J, with 7 bases between. There are 13 residues in the CDR3. Germline CDR1 MNHEY, CDR2 SMNVEV (reference sequence). DNA of the CDR3: TGTGCCAGCAGTTTATCGGGGGTTTATGGCTACACCTTC. Residues: CASSLSGVYGYTF.

The chain links TRBV5-1 to TRBJ2-5; 8 bases match TRBD2. The germline V gene has CDR1 SGHRS and CDR2 YFSETQ. The junction had 8 bases not matched to a gene; V was cut back by 6 bases and J by 4 bases. There are 14 residues in the CDR3. This CDR3 reads CASTRGAPPETQYF. In DNA, the CDR3 is TGCGCCAGCACGCGGGGGGCGCCCCCAGAGACCCAGTACTTC.

The V call is TRBV4-1, the J call TRBJ2-5; 12 bases line up with TRBD1. The V gene end was trimmed by 1 base and the J gene end by 1 base; junction bases not matched to a gene: 4. The germline V gene has CDR1 MGHRA and CDR2 YSYEKL. The length of the CDR3 is 17 residues. DNA for the CDR3: TGCGCCAGCAGCCAAGGGGACAGGGGGCTATTCCAAGAGACCCAGTACTTC. Translating gives CASSQGDRGLFQETQYF.

The chain joins TRBV11-1 to TRBJ1-1, with D possibly matching TRBD1 (5 bases). The V gene's germline CDR1 is SGHAT and CDR2 FQDESV (reference sequence). The V and J ends lost 5 bases and 5 bases respectively, with 15 bases between them. This CDR3 spans 14 amino acids. The CDR3 nucleotides are TGTGCCAGCAGCCTCCTGGGGGTACGGACTGAAGCTTTCTTT. Translation gives CASSLLGVRTEAFF.

The chain joins TRBV10-1 to TRBJ2-5; unclear D gene. CDR1 is WNHNN, CDR2 SYGVQD, per germline (reference sequence). Trimming left V 4 bases short and J 2 bases short, with 17 bases between. CDR3 length: 16 residues. The CDR3 loop reads CASSAKQARIQETQYF. In nucleotides, the CDR3 is TGCGCCAGCAGTGCTAAGCAGGCGCGAATACAAGAGACCCAGTACTTC.

The rearrangement joins TRBV9 to TRBJ2-5; 9 bases match TRBD2. The CDR3 has 17 amino acids. V gave up 5 bases and J gave up 4 bases; unmatched junction bases: 15. The germline CDR1 and CDR2 sequences are SGDLS and YYNGEE. In DNA, the CDR3 is TGTGCCAGCAGTCCAACCTCGGCCAGCGGGAGGATAGAGACCCAGTACTTC. It translates to CASSPTSASGRIETQYF.

As concerns this clone: Other DNA variants within this sample encode the same CDR3. This chain joins TRBV5-1 and TRBJ1-5; maybe TRBD1 (5 bases). Trimming took 2 bases from V and 4 from J, leaving 7 bases between them. Germline V gene sequence: CDR1 SGHRS, CDR2 YFSETQ. There are 13 residues in the CDR3. The CDR3 protein is CASSFTGNQPQHF. Written as DNA, the CDR3 is TGCGCCAGCAGCTTCACAGGTAATCAGCCCCAGCATTTT.

The chain is built from TRBV25-1 and TRBJ1-5; a weak D match, TRBD1 (5 bases). This CDR3 region has 14 residues. Germline V gives CDR1 MGHDK, CDR2 SYGVNS. V was clipped by 4 bases and J by 5 bases, with 12 bases between them. The CDR3 reads CASSVVGRDQPQHF. DNA for the CDR3: TGTGCCAGCAGTGTCGTGGGCAGGGATCAGCCCCAGCATTTT.

V is TRBV19 and J is TRBJ2-1, with 9 bases lining up with TRBD1. J gave up 6 bases and V 7 bases, and 7 bases lay outside the gene matches. CDR1 is LNHDA, CDR2 SQIVND, per germline (reference sequence). There are 14 residues in the CDR3. The CDR3 protein is CASKPGQGSNEQFF. DNA of the CDR3: TGTGCCAGTAAACCCGGACAGGGGTCCAATGAGCAGTTCTTC.

This clone was seen only once. This specimen includes other DNA sequences encoding the same CDR3. The chain recombines TRBV5-1 with TRBJ2-3, with 7 bases fitting TRBD2. The trim removed 0 bases at V and 2 bases at J, leaving 3 bases unmatched. This CDR3 region has 15 residues. Germline V gene sequence: CDR1 SGHRS, CDR2 YFSETQ. The CDR3 loop reads CASSLAGGFTDTQYF. The CDR3 nucleotides read TGCGCCAGCAGCTTGGCGGGAGGATTCACAGATACGCAGTATTTT.

The V call is TRBV18, the J call TRBJ1-6, with unresolved D. The V gene's germline CDR1 is KGHSH and CDR2 LQKENI. The V and J ends lost 3 bases and 8 bases respectively, with 8 bases between them. This CDR3 contains 13 residues. CDR3: CASSPGRYSPLHF. The CDR3 DNA reads as TGTGCCAGCTCACCCGGACGTTATTCACCCCTCCACTTT.

Regarding this clone: Other DNA sequences in the sample encode the same CDR3. The chain recombines TRBV7-2 with TRBJ1-2; D call uncertain. The CDR3 sequence is 12 residues long. The V and J ends lost 5 bases and 4 bases respectively, with 8 bases between them. Germline loops: CDR1 SGHTA, CDR2 FQGNSA. CDR3 nucleotide sequence: TGTGCCAGCAGCGGCAGTTCCTATGGCTACACCTTC. This sequence encodes CASSGSSYGYTF.

The J gene is TRBJ2-1, the V gene TRBV7-9; the match to TRBD1 covers 8 bases. There are 14 residues in the CDR3. The trim removed 2 bases at V and 5 bases at J, leaving 2 bases unmatched. Germline loops: CDR1 SEHNR, CDR2 FQNEAQ (reference sequence). The CDR3 DNA is TGTGCCAGCAGCTTACAACAGGGGGACAATGAGCAGTTCTTC. Its translation: CASSLQQGDNEQFF.

The chain is built from TRBV6-5 and TRBJ2-3, with D perhaps TRBD2 (6 bases). Germline lookup yields CDR1 MNHEY and CDR2 SVGAGI. The CDR3 totals 14 residues. Trimming took 6 bases from V and 6 from J, leaving 16 bases between them. CDR3 in amino acids: CASRMGLRLDTQYF. Written as DNA, the CDR3 is TGTGCCAGCAGGATGGGACTCCGACTGGATACGCAGTATTTT.

This chain connects TRBV6-1 to TRBJ2-1; TRBD1 agrees at 10 bases. V was clipped by 1 base and J by 1 base; unmatched bases: 7. The V gene's germline CDR1 is MNHNS and CDR2 SASEGT. The CDR3 is made up of 18 amino acids. The CDR3 spells CASSEEGTGAFSYNEQFF. The CDR3 coding sequence is TGTGCCAGCAGTGAAGAGGGGACAGGGGCCTTTTCCTACAATGAGCAGTTCTTC.

The chain couples TRBV18 to TRBJ1-4, with D possibly TRBD1 on 6 matching bases. V was shortened by 4 bases and J by 5 bases, with 11 bases between the two germline ends. The CDR3 is made up of 14 amino acids. Germline assignment: CDR1 KGHSH and CDR2 LQKENI. The CDR3 DNA sequence: TGTGCCAGCTCACATGGACAGATAAATGAAAAACTGTTTTTT. Translating it yields CASSHGQINEKLFF. The complete variable domain, with remaining parts taken from reference TRBV18 and TRBJ1-4, reads NAGVMQNPRHLVRRRGQEARLRCSPMKGHSHVYWYRQLPEEGLKFMVYLQKENIIDESGMPKERFSAEFPKEGPSILRIQQVVRGDSAAYFCASSHGQINEKLFFGSGTQLSVL.

This chain joins TRBV7-9 and TRBJ2-3, with D possibly being TRBD2 (7 bases). V lost 1 base to trimming and J lost 5 bases, with 10 bases between them. CDR1 is SEHNR, CDR2 FQNEAQ, per germline (reference sequence). The CDR3 has 14 amino acids. CDR3 protein: CASSLVGGGDTQYF. The CDR3, as DNA: TGTGCCAGCAGCTTAGTGGGAGGGGGAGATACGCAGTATTTT.

The CDR3 sequence: CASSGQMNTGELFF. Here the CDR3 DNA reads TGTGCCAGCAGCGGACAGATGAACACCGGGGAGCTGTTTTTT. The genes are TRBV11-2 and TRBJ2-2, with TRBD1 as a possible D gene (6 bases). The CDR3 covers 14 residues. Germline-derived CDR1 and CDR2 are SGHAT and FQNNGV. Trimming removed 5 bases from V and 1 base from J, with 8 bases in between.

This clone was seen once. The J gene is TRBJ1-2, the V gene TRBV10-3, with D unclear. The CDR3 has 12 amino acids. V was clipped by 3 bases and J by 2 bases, with 4 bases between them. Germline lookup yields CDR1 ENHRY and CDR2 SYGVKD. The CDR3 sequence is CAISEENYGYTF. CDR3 bases: TGTGCCATCAGTGAAGAAAACTATGGCTACACCTTC.

This chain joins TRBV18 and TRBJ1-3; D may be TRBD1 (5 bases). The ends were cut back, 6 bases at V and 0 bases at J, with 12 bases in the middle. The CDR3 runs 15 residues. Germline V gives CDR1 KGHSH, CDR2 LQKENI. The CDR3 loop reads CASSSDSYSGNTIYF. Here the CDR3 DNA reads TGTGCCAGCTCGTCCGACAGCTACTCTGGAAACACCATATATTTT.